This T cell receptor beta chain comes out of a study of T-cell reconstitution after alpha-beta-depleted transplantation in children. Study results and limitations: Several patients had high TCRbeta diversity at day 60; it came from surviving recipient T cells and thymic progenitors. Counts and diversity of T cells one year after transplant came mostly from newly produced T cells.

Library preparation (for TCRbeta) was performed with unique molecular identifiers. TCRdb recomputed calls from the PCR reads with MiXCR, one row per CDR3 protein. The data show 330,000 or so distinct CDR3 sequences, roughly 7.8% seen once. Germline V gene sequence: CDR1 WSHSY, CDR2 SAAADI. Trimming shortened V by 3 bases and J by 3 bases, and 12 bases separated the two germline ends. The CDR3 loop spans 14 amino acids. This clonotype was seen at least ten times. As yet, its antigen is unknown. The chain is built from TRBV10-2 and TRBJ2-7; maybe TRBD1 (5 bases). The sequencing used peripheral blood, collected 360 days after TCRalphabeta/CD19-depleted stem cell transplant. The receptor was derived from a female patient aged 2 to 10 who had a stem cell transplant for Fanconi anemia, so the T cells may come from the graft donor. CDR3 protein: CASSEFYRNYEQYF. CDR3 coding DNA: TGCGCCAGCAGTGAATTTTACAGGAACTACGAGCAGTACTTC.